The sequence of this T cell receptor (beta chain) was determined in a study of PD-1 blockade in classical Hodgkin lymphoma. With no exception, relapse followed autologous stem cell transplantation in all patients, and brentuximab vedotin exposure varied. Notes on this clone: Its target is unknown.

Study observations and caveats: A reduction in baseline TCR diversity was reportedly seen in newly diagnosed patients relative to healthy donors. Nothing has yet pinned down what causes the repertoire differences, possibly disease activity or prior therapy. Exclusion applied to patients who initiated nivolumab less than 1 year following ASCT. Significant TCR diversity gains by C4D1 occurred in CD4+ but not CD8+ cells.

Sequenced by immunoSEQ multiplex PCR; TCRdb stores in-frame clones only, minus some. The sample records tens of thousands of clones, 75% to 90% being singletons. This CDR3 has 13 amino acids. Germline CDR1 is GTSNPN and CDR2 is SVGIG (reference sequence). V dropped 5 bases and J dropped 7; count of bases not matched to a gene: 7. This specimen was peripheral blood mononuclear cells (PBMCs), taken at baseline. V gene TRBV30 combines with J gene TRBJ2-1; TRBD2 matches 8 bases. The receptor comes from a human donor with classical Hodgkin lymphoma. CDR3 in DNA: TGTGCCTGGTCGGGGGGGCTAGCGAATGAGCAGTTCTTC. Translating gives CAWSGGLANEQFF.